The next 17 T cell receptor beta chains were all read from a single sample in a study of blood T cell repertoires in COVID-19. The repertoire was sequenced with immunoSEQ multiplex PCR; TCRdb's copy has only in-frame clones and lacks some. The sample records about 150,000 clones, just under 85% being singletons. The specimen was peripheral blood. The receptors here all came from a woman aged 55-75 years with acute or convalescent COVID-19.

This sequence joins TRBV6-1 and TRBJ2-3; the match to TRBD2 covers 9 bases. After removal of 2 bases from V and 0 bases from J, the junction contained 6 bases not matched to a gene. Germline lookup yields CDR1 MNHNS and CDR2 SASEGT. The CDR3 is made up of 17 amino acids. The CDR3: CASSEPHLAGSTDTQYF. The CDR3 DNA reads TGTGCCAGCAGTGAACCTCATCTAGCGGGGAGCACAGATACGCAGTATTTT.

This chain joins TRBV6-5 and TRBJ1-2; 9 bases fit TRBD1. The germline gives CDR1 MNHEY, CDR2 SVGAGI. This CDR3 has 15 residues. The V gene end was trimmed by 5 bases and the J gene end by 8 bases; junction bases not matched to a gene: 12. CDR3 sequence reads: CASSPPGTGFGGYTF. The DNA of the CDR3 is TGTGCCAGCAGTCCCCCCGGGACAGGGTTTGGAGGCTACACCTTC.

V is TRBV7-9 and J is TRBJ2-7; TRBD2 agrees at 7 bases. The germline gives CDR1 SEHNR, CDR2 FQNEAQ (reference sequence). J gave up 3 bases and V 1 base, and 3 bases lay outside the gene matches. The CDR3 loop spans 14 amino acids. DNA for the CDR3: TGTGCCAGCAGCTTAGGTGGGAGGGACTACGAGCAGTACGTC. Protein sequence: CASSLGGRDYEQYV.

This rearrangement joins TRBV19 to TRBJ1-2; the match to TRBD1 covers 8 bases. The V gene's germline CDR1 is LNHDA and CDR2 SQIVND (reference sequence). After removal of 9 bases from V and 2 bases from J, the junction contained 8 bases not matched to a gene. This CDR3 region has 14 residues. CDR3 sequence (DNA): TGTGCCAGCCACCGAGGACAGGGAAACTATGGCTACACCTTC. The encoded protein is CASHRGQGNYGYTF. Filled out from reference TRBV19 and TRBJ1-2, the complete variable domain reads DGGITQSPKYLFRKEGQNVTLSCEQNLNHDAMYWYRQDPGQGLRLIYYSQIVNDFQKGDIAEGYSVSREKKESFPLTVTSAQKNPTAFYLCASHRGQGNYGYTFGSGTRLTVV.

The rearrangement uses TRBV28 and TRBJ1-2; D is undetermined. V was pared by 1 base and J by 2 bases, with 8 bases between. This CDR3 is 14 amino acids long. Per the germline V gene, CDR1 is MDHEN and CDR2 is SYDVKM. The CDR3 nucleotides are TGTGCCAGCAGTTTATCGCCAGCGAACTATGGCTACACCTTC. Translating gives CASSLSPANYGYTF.

This rearrangement joins TRBV5-1 to TRBJ1-1, with no clear D. V was trimmed by 3 bases and J by 1 base, leaving 13 bases between them. Per the germline V gene, CDR1 is SGHRS and CDR2 is YFSETQ. The CDR3 loop spans 15 amino acids. The chain's CDR3 is CASSSLPGANTEAFF. DNA of the CDR3: TGCGCCAGCAGCTCCCTCCCCGGAGCGAACACTGAAGCTTTCTTT.

The chain is built from TRBV2 and TRBJ2-5; 14 bases map to TRBD2. The germline CDR1 and CDR2 sequences are SNHLY and FYNNEI. Unmatched junction bases numbered 4, after V lost 6 bases and J lost 1 base. The CDR3 has 16 amino acids. This chain's CDR3 is CASSQGTSGGQETQYF. The CDR3 DNA reads as TGTGCCAGCAGCCAAGGGACTAGCGGGGGCCAAGAGACCCAGTACTTC.

The rearrangement joins TRBV19 to TRBJ2-2; 12 bases line up with TRBD2. Per the germline V gene, CDR1 is LNHDA and CDR2 is SQIVND (reference sequence). The CDR3 is made up of 18 amino acids. The ends lost 1 base at V and 3 bases at J; junction bases unmatched: 6. The DNA for the CDR3 is TGTGCCAGTAGTATAGGGCTAGCGGGGGGGCGCGACACCGGGGAGCTGTTTTTT. Encoded protein: CASSIGLAGGRDTGELFF.

The chain recombines TRBV2 with TRBJ1-1, with D possibly matching TRBD1 (5 bases). The germline gives CDR1 SNHLY, CDR2 FYNNEI. Trimming removed 6 bases at V and 11 bases at J, with 22 bases between. CDR3 length: 14 residues. The CDR3 bases are TGTGCCAGCAGGGGCCAAGGGGCCGGGGGAGACGCTTTCTTT. It yields the protein CASRGQGAGGDAFF.

The rearrangement joins TRBV18 to TRBJ1-4; no clear D. The CDR3 contains 13 residues. V lost 6 bases and J 5 bases, leaving 10 bases between the germline ends. The germline V gene has CDR1 KGHSH and CDR2 LQKENI. CDR3 sequence: CASSPSRNEKLFF. CDR3 sequence (DNA): TGTGCCAGCTCCCCAAGCCGAAATGAAAAACTGTTTTTT.

J is TRBJ1-3 and V is TRBV7-8, with 7 bases matching TRBD1. The V gene end was trimmed by 6 bases and the J gene end by 2 bases; junction bases not matched to a gene: 4. Germline V CDR1 and CDR2: SGHVS, FQNEAQ. The CDR3 loop spans 14 amino acids. The CDR3 is CASSRGTAGNTIYF. CDR3 sequence (DNA): TGTGCCAGCAGTCGCGGGACAGCTGGAAACACCATATATTTT.

The chain combines TRBV16 with TRBJ1-2, with 8 positions matching TRBD1. The CDR3 has 15 residues. Germline CDR1 reads KGHSY; CDR2 reads FQNENV. Trimming took 2 bases from V and 3 from J; bases not matched to a gene: 5. The chain's CDR3 is CASSQLDREDYGYTF. CDR3 DNA sequence: TGTGCCAGCAGCCAACTGGACAGGGAAGACTATGGCTACACCTTC.

The chain couples TRBV2 to TRBJ2-5; the D is unclear. With 7 bases removed from V and 7 bases from J, the gap between germline ends came to 13 bases. Germline CDR1 is SNHLY and CDR2 is FYNNEI. The CDR3 has 12 amino acids. CDR3 residues: CASKETRWTQYF. CDR3 sequence (DNA): TGTGCCAGCAAAGAAACCCGGTGGACCCAGTACTTC.

This clone has more than one count but fewer than ten. The chain has TRBV5-1 and TRBJ2-1; D gene uncertain. The CDR3 extends over 14 amino acids. CDR1 and CDR2 from the germline V gene are SGHRS and YFSETQ. V was clipped by 4 bases and J by 4 bases, with 12 bases between them. The CDR3, as DNA: TGCGCCAGCAGCCCCCCTATGTTATACAATGAGCAGTTCTTC. It encodes CASSPPMLYNEQFF.

The CDR3 here is CSALGGVRETQYF. The CDR3 DNA reads TGCAGCGCCCTCGGGGGGGTCCGAGAGACCCAGTACTTC. The chain joins TRBV29-1 to TRBJ2-5, with 8 positions matching TRBD2. J was trimmed by 4 bases and V by 7 bases; bases with no gene match: 8. This CDR3 is 13 amino acids long. Germline CDR1 SQVTM, CDR2 ANQGSEA.

The chain couples TRBV6-6 to TRBJ1-2; TRBD1 aligns across 9 bases. The CDR3 loop spans 13 amino acids. J lost 8 bases, V lost 5 bases, and 6 bases had no gene match. Germline CDR1 reads MNHNY; CDR2 reads SVGAGI (reference sequence). The CDR3 bases are TGTGCCAGCAGTCAACAGGGGGCGAGAGGCTACACCTTC. Amino acids: CASSQQGARGYTF.

The chain employs TRBV5-6 and TRBJ1-3; 8 nucleotides align to TRBD1. Per the germline V gene, CDR1 is SGHDT and CDR2 is YYEEEE. Trimming took 1 base from V and 1 from J; bases not matched to a gene: 4. This CDR3 comprises 16 residues. This chain's CDR3 is CASSLTGTGSGNTIYF. The DNA of the CDR3 is TGTGCCAGCAGCTTGACCGGGACAGGATCTGGAAACACCATATATTTT.